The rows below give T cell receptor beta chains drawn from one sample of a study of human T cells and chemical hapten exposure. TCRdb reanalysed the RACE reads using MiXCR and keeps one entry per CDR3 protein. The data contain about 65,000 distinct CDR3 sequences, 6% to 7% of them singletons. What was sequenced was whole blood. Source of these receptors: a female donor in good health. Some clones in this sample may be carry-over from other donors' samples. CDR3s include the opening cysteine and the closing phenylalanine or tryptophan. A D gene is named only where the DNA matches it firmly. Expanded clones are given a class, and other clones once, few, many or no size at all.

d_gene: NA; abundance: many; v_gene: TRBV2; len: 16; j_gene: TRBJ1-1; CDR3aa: CASLYQGNTWNTEAFF; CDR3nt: TGTGCCAGTCTATATCAGGGGAATACTTGGAACACTGAAGCTTTCTTT
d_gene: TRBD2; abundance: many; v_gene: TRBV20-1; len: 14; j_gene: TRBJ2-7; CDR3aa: CSARFLAGGYEQYF; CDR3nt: TGCAGTGCTAGGTTTTTAGCGGGAGGCTACGAGCAGTACTTC
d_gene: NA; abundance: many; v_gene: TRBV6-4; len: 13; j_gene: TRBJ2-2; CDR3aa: CASSDREIGELFF; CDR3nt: TGTGCCAGCAGTGACAGGGAGATCGGGGAGCTGTTTTTT
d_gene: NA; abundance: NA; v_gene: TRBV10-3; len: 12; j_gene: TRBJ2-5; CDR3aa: CAISDVTQVQYF; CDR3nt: TGTGCCATCAGTGATGTTACGCAGGTCCAGTACTTC
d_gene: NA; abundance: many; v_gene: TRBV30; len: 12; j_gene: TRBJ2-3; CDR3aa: CAWSPNTDTQYF; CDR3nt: TGTGCCTGGAGTCCAAACACAGATACGCAGTATTTT
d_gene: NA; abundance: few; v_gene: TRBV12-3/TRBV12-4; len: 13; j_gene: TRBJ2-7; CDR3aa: CASTPGVTYEQYF; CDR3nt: TGTGCCAGCACCCCCGGAGTTACCTACGAGCAGTACTTC
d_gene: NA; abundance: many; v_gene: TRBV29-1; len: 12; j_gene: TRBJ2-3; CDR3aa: CSDHLPRDTQYF; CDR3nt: TGCAGCGACCACCTACCACGAGATACGCAGTATTTT
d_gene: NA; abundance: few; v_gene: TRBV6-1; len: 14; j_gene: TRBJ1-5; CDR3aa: CASSGGPGIGSQHF; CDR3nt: TGTGCCAGCAGTGGGGGACCGGGGATTGGGTCCCAGCATTTT
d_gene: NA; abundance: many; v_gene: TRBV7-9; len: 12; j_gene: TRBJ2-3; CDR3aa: CASSLDKDTQYF; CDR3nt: TGTGCCAGCAGCTTAGATAAAGATACGCAGTATTTT
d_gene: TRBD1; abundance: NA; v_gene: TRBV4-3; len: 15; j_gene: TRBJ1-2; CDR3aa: CASSQVIGTVAGYTF; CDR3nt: TGCGCCAGCAGCCAAGTTATTGGGACAGTTGCTGGCTACACCTTC
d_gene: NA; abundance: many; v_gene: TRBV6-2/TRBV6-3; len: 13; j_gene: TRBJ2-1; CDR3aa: CASSIRAGNEQFF; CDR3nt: TGTGCCAGCAGTATCCGAGCAGGGAATGAGCAGTTCTTC
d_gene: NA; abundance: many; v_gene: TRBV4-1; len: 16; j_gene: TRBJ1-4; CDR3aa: CASSQVTGRGGEKLFF; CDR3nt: TGCGCCAGCAGCCAAGTGACCGGGAGAGGCGGTGAAAAACTGTTTTTT
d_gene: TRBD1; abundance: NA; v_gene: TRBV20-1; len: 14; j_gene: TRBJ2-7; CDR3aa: CSARVGTGVGEQYF; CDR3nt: TGCAGTGCTAGAGTCGGGACAGGGGTAGGTGAGCAGTACTTC
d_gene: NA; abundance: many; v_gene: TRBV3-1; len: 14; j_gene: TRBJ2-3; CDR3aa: CASSRQPSTDTQYF; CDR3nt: TGTGCCAGCAGCCGACAGCCAAGCACAGATACGCAGTATTTT
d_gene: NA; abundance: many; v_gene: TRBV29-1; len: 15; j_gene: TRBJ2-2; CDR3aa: CSVDLSGAGPGELFF; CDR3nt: TGCAGCGTTGATTTGTCAGGGGCTGGACCGGGGGAGCTGTTTTTT
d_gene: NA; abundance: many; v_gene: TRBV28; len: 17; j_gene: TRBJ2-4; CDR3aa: CASSFSYRGWAKNIQYF; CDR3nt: TGTGCCAGCAGTTTCTCATATCGGGGGTGGGCCAAAAACATTCAGTACTTC
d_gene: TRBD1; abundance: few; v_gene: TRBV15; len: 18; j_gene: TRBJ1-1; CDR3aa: CATSGYRQGLGSNTEAFF; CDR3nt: TGTGCCACCAGCGGCTACAGACAGGGGCTAGGATCGAACACTGAAGCTTTCTTT
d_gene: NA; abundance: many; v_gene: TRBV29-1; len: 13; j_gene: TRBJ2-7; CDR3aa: CSVGPGQQYEQYF; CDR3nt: TGCAGCGTTGGCCCTGGCCAGCAGTACGAGCAGTACTTC
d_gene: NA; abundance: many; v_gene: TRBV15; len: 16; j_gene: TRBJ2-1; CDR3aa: CATSRDLGYSYNEQFF; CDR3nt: TGTGCCACCAGCAGAGATTTGGGGTACTCCTACAATGAGCAGTTCTTC
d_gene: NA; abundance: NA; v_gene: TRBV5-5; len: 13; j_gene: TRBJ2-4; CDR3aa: CASSQGSKNIQYF; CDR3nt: TGTGCCAGCAGCCAGGGGTCCAAAAACATTCAGTACTTC
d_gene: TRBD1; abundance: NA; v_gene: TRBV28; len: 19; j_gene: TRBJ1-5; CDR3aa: CASSFLRQGGDNSNQPQHF; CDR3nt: TGTGCCAGCAGTTTCCTTCGACAGGGGGGTGACAATAGCAATCAGCCCCAGCATTTT
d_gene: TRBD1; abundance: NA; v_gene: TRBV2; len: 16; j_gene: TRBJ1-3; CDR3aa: CASSDGTGDSGNTIYF; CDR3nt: TGTGCCAGCAGTGATGGGACAGGGGACTCTGGAAACACCATATATTTT
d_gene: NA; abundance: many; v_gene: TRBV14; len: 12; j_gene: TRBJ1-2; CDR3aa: CASSPNNYGYTF; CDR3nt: TGTGCCAGCAGCCCCAATAACTATGGCTACACCTTC
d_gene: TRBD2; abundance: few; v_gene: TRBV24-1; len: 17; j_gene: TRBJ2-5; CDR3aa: CATSDPRLAGAQETQYF; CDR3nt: TGTGCCACCAGTGATCCTCGACTAGCGGGGGCCCAAGAGACCCAGTACTTC
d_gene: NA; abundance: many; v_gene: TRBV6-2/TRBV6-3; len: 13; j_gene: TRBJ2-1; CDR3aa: CASSPDSYNEQFF; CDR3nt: TGTGCCAGCAGTCCGGACTCCTACAATGAGCAGTTCTTC
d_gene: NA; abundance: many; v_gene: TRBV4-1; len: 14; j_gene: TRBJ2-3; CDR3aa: CASSHPRAQDTQYF; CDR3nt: TGCGCCAGCAGCCATCCTAGAGCGCAAGATACGCAGTATTTT
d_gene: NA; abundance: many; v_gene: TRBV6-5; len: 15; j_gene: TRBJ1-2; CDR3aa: CASRLPGGAGYGYTF; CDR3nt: TGTGCCAGCAGACTACCGGGGGGCGCCGGCTATGGCTACACCTTC
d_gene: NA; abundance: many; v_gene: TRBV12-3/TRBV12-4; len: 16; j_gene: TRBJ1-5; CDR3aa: CASSSGFSAANQPQHF; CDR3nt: TGTGCCAGCAGTTCCGGATTCTCAGCGGCCAATCAGCCCCAGCATTTT
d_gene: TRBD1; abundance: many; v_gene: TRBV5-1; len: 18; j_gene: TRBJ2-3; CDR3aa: CASSSMTTGTGVEDTQYF; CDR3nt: TGCGCCAGCAGCTCAATGACAACCGGGACAGGGGTTGAAGATACGCAGTATTTT
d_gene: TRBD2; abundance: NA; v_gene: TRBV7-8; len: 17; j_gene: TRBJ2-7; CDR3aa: CASSLFGSTSGSYEQYF; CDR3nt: TGTGCCAGCAGCTTATTCGGGTCGACTAGCGGGAGCTACGAGCAGTACTTC
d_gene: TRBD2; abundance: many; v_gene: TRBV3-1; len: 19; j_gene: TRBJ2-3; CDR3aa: CASSQGAVADATTGGTQYF; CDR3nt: TGTGCCAGCAGCCAAGGAGCGGTAGCGGACGCTACTACGGGGGGTACGCAGTATTTT
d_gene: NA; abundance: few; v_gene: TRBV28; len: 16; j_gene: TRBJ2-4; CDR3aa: CASSNAGELTKNIQYF; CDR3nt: TGTGCCAGCTCGAATGCAGGCGAGTTGACCAAAAACATTCAGTACTTC
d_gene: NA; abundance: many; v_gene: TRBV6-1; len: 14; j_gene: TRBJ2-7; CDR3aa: CASSYPPSSYEQYF; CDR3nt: TGTGCCAGCAGCTACCCCCCTAGCTCCTACGAGCAGTACTTC
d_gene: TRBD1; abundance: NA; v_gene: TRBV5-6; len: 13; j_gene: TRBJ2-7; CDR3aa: CASQVTGVGEQYF; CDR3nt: TGTGCCAGCCAAGTGACAGGGGTAGGCGAGCAGTACTTC
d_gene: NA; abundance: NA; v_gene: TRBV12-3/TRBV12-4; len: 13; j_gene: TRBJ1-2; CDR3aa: CASSLAEGSAYTF; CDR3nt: TGTGCCAGCAGTTTAGCAGAAGGGTCCGCTTACACCTTC
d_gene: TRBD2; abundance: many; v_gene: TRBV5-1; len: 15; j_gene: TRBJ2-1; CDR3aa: CASSVTSGGYNEQFF; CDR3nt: TGCGCCAGCAGCGTTACTAGCGGGGGCTACAATGAGCAGTTCTTC
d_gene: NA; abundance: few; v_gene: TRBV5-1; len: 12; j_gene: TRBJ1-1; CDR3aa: CASSLSGGEAFF; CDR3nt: TGCGCCAGCAGCCTCTCGGGGGGAGAAGCTTTCTTT
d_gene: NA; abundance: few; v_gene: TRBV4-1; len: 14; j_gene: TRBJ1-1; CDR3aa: CASSQGIFRTEAFF; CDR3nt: TGCGCCAGCAGCCAAGGTATCTTCCGCACTGAAGCTTTCTTT
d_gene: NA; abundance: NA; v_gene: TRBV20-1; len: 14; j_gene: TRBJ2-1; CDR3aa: CSATGTPTRDEQLF; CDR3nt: TGCAGTGCCACCGGGACTCCGACCCGCGATGAGCAGTTATTC
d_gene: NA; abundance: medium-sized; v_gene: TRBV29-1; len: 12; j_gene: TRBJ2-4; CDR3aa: CSVEAPEGIQYF; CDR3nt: TGCAGCGTTGAGGCACCTGAGGGCATTCAGTACTTC
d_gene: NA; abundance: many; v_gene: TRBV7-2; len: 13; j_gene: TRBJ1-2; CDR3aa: CASSLQGSDGYTF; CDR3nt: TGTGCCAGCAGCTTGCAGGGAAGTGACGGCTACACCTTC
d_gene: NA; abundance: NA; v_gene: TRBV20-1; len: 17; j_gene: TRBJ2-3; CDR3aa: CSARGLTGFQATDTQYF; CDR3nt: TGCAGTGCTCGGGGGCTAACAGGATTCCAGGCTACAGATACGCAGTATTTT
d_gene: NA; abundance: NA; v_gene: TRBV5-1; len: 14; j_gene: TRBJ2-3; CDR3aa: CASSLDRYTDTQYF; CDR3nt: TGCGCCAGCAGCTTGGACAGGTACACAGATACGCAGTATTTT
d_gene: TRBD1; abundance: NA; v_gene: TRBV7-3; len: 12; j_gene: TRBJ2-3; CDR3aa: CASGQGTDTQYF; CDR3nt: TGTGCCAGCGGACAGGGCACAGATACGCAGTATTTT
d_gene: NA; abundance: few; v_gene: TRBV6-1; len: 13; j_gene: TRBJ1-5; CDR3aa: CASSEREYQPQHF; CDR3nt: TGTGCCAGCAGTGAAAGGGAATATCAGCCCCAGCATTTT